Listed below are T cell receptor beta chains from one sample, sequenced in a study of control samples from healthy donors and cancer patients. Libraries were prepared by immunoSEQ multiplex PCR; TCRdb keeps only in-frame clonotypes and omits some of them. The table has roughly 120,000 clones, approximately 90% seen once. The specimen sequenced was blood. The receptors stem from a young woman in good health. CDR3s include the opening cysteine and the closing phenylalanine or tryptophan. The D gene is left open where the match is weak. Expanded clones are given a class, and other clones once, few, many or no size at all.

TRBV24-1	.	.	TRBJ1-5	CATSSAGGDNQPQHF	TGTGCCACCAGTTCCGCGGGAGGGGATAATCAGCCCCAGCATTTT
TRBV5-4	.	TRBD1	TRBJ2-7	CASSADRGGGYEQYF	TGTGCCAGCAGCGCGGACAGGGGTGGAGGGTACGAGCAGTACTTC
TRBV3-1/TRBV3-2	.	.	TRBJ2-5	CASSQEGDSQETQYF	TGTGCCAGCAGCCAAGAGGGGGACTCACAAGAGACCCAGTACTTC
TRBV9	few	.	TRBJ2-2	CASSPTDWNTGELFF	TGTGCCAGCAGCCCCACAGACTGGAACACCGGGGAGCTGTTTTTT
TRBV3-1/TRBV3-2	once	TRBD2	TRBJ2-3	CASSQALGGSTDTQYF	TGTGCCAGCAGCCAAGCTTTGGGGGGGAGCACAGATACGCAGTATTTT
TRBV3-1/TRBV3-2	.	.	TRBJ2-6	CASSQLSTSGANVLTF	TGTGCCAGCAGCCAACTGTCCACCTCTGGGGCCAACGTCCTGACTTTC
TRBV10-3	.	TRBD2	TRBJ2-7	CAISESTLGLAGKPSYEQYF	TGTGCCATCAGTGAGTCGACTCTAGGACTAGCGGGAAAACCCTCCTACGAGCAGTACTTC
TRBV27	.	TRBD2	TRBJ2-5	CASSLRASGISETQYF	TGTGCCAGCAGTTTAAGGGCTAGCGGGATCTCTGAGACCCAGTACTTC
TRBV28	.	TRBD1	TRBJ1-2	CASRGTGANYGYTF	TGTGCCAGCAGGGGGACAGGAGCTAACTATGGCTACACCTTC
TRBV3-1/TRBV3-2	.	.	TRBJ1-6	CASSQDSSPPPSPLHF	TGTGCCAGCAGCCAAGATTCGAGCCCTCCGCCTTCACCCCTCCACTTT
TRBV27	.	TRBD2	TRBJ2-1	CASKTFWLAGVNEQFF	TGTGCCAGCAAAACCTTCTGGCTAGCGGGAGTCAATGAGCAGTTCTTC
TRBV11-2	.	.	TRBJ2-3	CASSSIAASTDTQYF	TGTGCCAGCAGCTCGATAGCGGCATCCACAGATACGCAGTATTTT
TRBV28	.	TRBD2	TRBJ2-7	CASSLSEHPRAGGPYEQYF	TGTGCCAGCAGTTTATCGGAGCATCCTAGAGCGGGAGGGCCATACGAGCAGTACTTC
TRBV7-6	.	.	TRBJ2-7	CASSLGTISHEQYF	TGTGCCAGCAGCTTAGGAACCATCAGCCACGAGCAGTACTTC
TRBV2	.	.	TRBJ1-3	CASSDMVDYSGNTIYF	TGTGCCAGCAGTGACATGGTCGATTACTCTGGAAACACCATATATTTT
TRBV10-3	.	.	TRBJ2-1	CAISDQASSSYNEQFF	TGTGCCATCAGTGATCAGGCTAGTAGCTCCTACAATGAGCAGTTCTTC
TRBV28	.	.	TRBJ2-3	CASSQRASTDTQYF	TGTGCCAGCAGTCAGCGGGCAAGCACAGATACGCAGTATTTT
TRBV10-2	.	.	TRBJ1-5	CASTKGGQPQHF	TGCGCCAGCACTAAGGGTGGGCAGCCCCAGCATTTT
TRBV6-2/TRBV6-3	many	.	TRBJ2-1	CASSYLSPPYKKGEQFF	TGTGCCAGCAGTTACTTGTCGCCCCCCTACAAGAAAGGTGAGCAGTTCTTC
TRBV3-1/TRBV3-2	.	.	TRBJ1-4	CASSQERVGTNEKLFF	TGTGCCAGCAGCCAAGAGAGGGTCGGAACTAATGAAAAACTGTTTTTT
TRBV28	.	.	TRBJ2-7	CASSPRYEQYF	TGTGCCAGCAGTCCTCGATACGAGCAGTACTTC
TRBV7-2	.	.	TRBJ1-5	CASSLVTGPGGNQPQHF	TGTGCCAGCAGCTTAGTAACTGGACCCGGCGGCAATCAGCCCCAGCATTTT
TRBV7-2	.	TRBD1	TRBJ2-7	CASSPRTGPYEQYF	TGTGCCAGCAGCCCGCGGACAGGGCCCTACGAGCAGTACTTC
TRBV18	.	.	TRBJ2-3	CASSRNGGTTDTQYF	TGTGCCAGCTCTCGAAACGGAGGGACCACAGATACGCAGTATTTT
TRBV19	once	.	TRBJ1-5	CASSVRGSGNQPQHF	TGTGCCAGTAGTGTTAGGGGAAGTGGCAATCAGCCCCAGCATTTT
TRBV28	.	.	TRBJ1-2	CASRLGQTYDGYTF	TGTGCCAGCAGATTAGGACAGACCTATGATGGCTACACCTTC
TRBV5-6	.	.	TRBJ1-2	CASSSDAGGYGYTF	TGTGCCAGCAGCAGCGATGCGGGAGGCTATGGCTACACCTTC
TRBV2	.	.	TRBJ1-1	CASRTERAFF	TGTGCCAGCAGGACGGAGAGAGCTTTCTTT
TRBV7-2	.	TRBD2	TRBJ2-4	CASSLSAGGQAKNIQYF	TGTGCCAGCAGCTTATCGGCGGGAGGCCAAGCCAAAAACATTCAGTACTTC
TRBV19	.	TRBD1	TRBJ2-3	CASSMRTGGADTQYF	TGTGCCAGTAGTATGCGGACAGGGGGCGCCGATACGCAGTATTTT
TRBV9	.	TRBD2	TRBJ2-3	CASSVESGGINTQYF	TGTGCCAGCAGCGTAGAAAGCGGGGGAATTAATACGCAGTATTTT
TRBV24-1	.	.	TRBJ1-2	CATSRTANYGYTF	TGTGCCACCTCAAGGACAGCCAACTATGGCTACACCTTC
TRBV30	.	.	TRBJ2-2	CAWIGLNAGELFF	TGTGCCTGGATAGGTCTTAACGCCGGGGAGCTGTTTTTT
TRBV30	.	.	TRBJ2-7	CAWSWASSYEQYF	TGTGCCTGGAGCTGGGCAAGCTCCTACGAGCAGTACTTC
TRBV25-1	.	.	TRBJ1-2	CASSELNSLYGYTF	TGTGCCAGCAGTGAATTGAACAGCCTCTATGGCTACACCTTC
TRBV7-8	.	.	TRBJ1-1	CASSYTDRLTEAFF	TGTGCCAGCAGCTACACAGACAGGCTCACTGAAGCTTTCTTT
TRBV2	.	.	TRBJ2-7	CASSLAQLGNEQYF	TGTGCCAGCAGCCTAGCGCAACTTGGGAACGAGCAGTACTTC
TRBV20-1	.	.	TRBJ1-6	CSASGGGTSGGGSPLHF	TGCAGTGCCAGTGGAGGAGGGACATCCGGGGGGGGTTCACCCCTCCACTTT
TRBV19	.	TRBD1	TRBJ2-7	CASSLGGTGGYEQYF	TGTGCCAGTAGTCTCGGTGGGACAGGGGGATACGAGCAGTACTTC
TRBV29-1	.	TRBD1	TRBJ2-7	CSAETGTDNYEQYF	TGCAGCGCAGAAACCGGGACAGATAACTACGAGCAGTACTTC
TRBV12-3/TRBV12-4	.	.	TRBJ1-1	CASSGRLTEAFF	TGTGCCAGCAGTGGACGACTCACTGAAGCTTTCTTT
TRBV28	.	.	TRBJ2-5	CASSLFSDGERGETQYF	TGTGCCAGCAGTTTATTTTCGGACGGAGAAAGGGGAGAGACCCAGTACTTC
TRBV6-5	.	TRBD1	TRBJ1-5	CASSITGGGQPQHF	TGTGCCAGCAGCATTACAGGGGGAGGTCAGCCCCAGCATTTT
TRBV7-9	.	TRBD2	TRBJ2-5	CASSRWEGWSPKETQYF	TGTGCCAGCAGTCGATGGGAGGGGTGGTCCCCAAAAGAGACCCAGTACTTC
TRBV18	.	TRBD2	TRBJ2-7	CASSPRGASGASYEQYF	TGTGCCAGCTCACCACGAGGGGCTAGCGGAGCCTCCTACGAGCAGTACTTC
TRBV10-3	.	.	TRBJ1-5	CAISTGRQPQHF	TGTGCCATCAGCACAGGGCGGCAGCCCCAGCATTTT
TRBV5-1	.	.	TRBJ2-2	CASSPDRVSTGELFF	TGCGCCAGCAGCCCAGACCGGGTCTCCACCGGGGAGCTGTTTTTT
TRBV5-5	once	.	TRBJ1-3	CASSLVWSSGSTIYF	TGTGCCAGCAGCTTGGTATGGTCCTCAGGGAGCACCATATATTTT
TRBV5-8	few	.	TRBJ2-3	CASSHPTITDTQYF	TGTGCCAGCAGCCACCCCACAATCACAGATACGCAGTATTTT
TRBV2	.	TRBD1	TRBJ1-4	CATKGGGSVEKLFF	TGTGCCACTAAAGGGGGCGGATCGGTCGAAAAACTGTTTTTT
TRBV4-2	.	.	TRBJ2-3	CASSLPASTDTQYF	TGTGCCAGCTCCCTTCCCGCTAGCACAGATACGCAGTATTTT
TRBV11-2	.	.	TRBJ2-3	CASSLGGDTQYF	TGTGCCAGCAGCTTAGGTGGGGATACGCAGTATTTT
TRBV24-1	.	.	TRBJ1-2	CATSDLDHYGYTF	TGTGCCACCAGTGATCTGGATCACTATGGCTACACCTTC
TRBV15	.	.	TRBJ1-4	CATSSSIYEKLFF	TGTGCCACCAGCAGTTCGATTTATGAAAAACTGTTTTTT
TRBV18	.	.	TRBJ1-1	CASSSSQGGDTEAFF	TGTGCCAGCTCATCCTCACAGGGTGGGGACACTGAAGCTTTCTTT
TRBV19	.	TRBD1	TRBJ1-2	CASSDRAWGYTF	TGTGCCAGTAGTGACAGGGCCTGGGGCTACACCTTC
TRBV14	.	TRBD1	TRBJ2-2	CASSKGPGQGIPELFF	TGTGCCAGCAGCAAAGGCCCGGGACAGGGAATTCCGGAGCTGTTTTTT
TRBV7-2	.	.	TRBJ2-5	CASSPVGGRETQYF	TGTGCCAGCAGCCCCGTGGGGGGCCGAGAGACCCAGTACTTC
TRBV5-1	few	.	TRBJ2-3	CASSPQVSTDTQYF	TGCGCCAGCAGCCCACAGGTTAGCACAGATACGCAGTATTTT